The clone carrying this T cell receptor beta chain was picked up one time. Its antigen remains unidentified. Some clones are missing from TCRdb's copy, which holds only in-frame ones; the method was immunoSEQ multiplex PCR. The sample contains more than 7,000 clones, about 64% of which appear only once. The CDR3 runs to 13 residues. Trimming took 8 bases from V and 2 from J, leaving 12 bases between them. The data are from a study of immune cell composition in non-small cell lung cancer. General study points: Tumour-reactive clones were not shown to match dominant in vivo tumour clones. Top 10 clone scores and clonality were higher in squamous than adenocarcinoma. Tumour TCR-beta clonality showed no significant link to smoking pack-years.

The sequence came from a human donor with non-small cell lung cancer. This chain uses TRBV23-1 with TRBJ1-2; D is perhaps TRBD1 (5 bases). TRBV23-1 is an open reading frame, and its role is uncertain. Sequences were obtained from lung tumor tissue. The CDR3, as DNA: TGCGCCAGCGGCTCGGGGGGGAACTATGGCTACACCTTC. Its translation: CASGSGGNYGYTF.